These 20 T cell receptor beta chains originate from one sample sequenced in a study of beta chain features in type 1 diabetes. Regarding the study as a whole: All four CD4+ subsets of Type 1 diabetes patients contained TCRB CDR3s that were moderately but significantly shorter.

No cognate antigen is known for these TCRs. Every bit of the isolated RNA underwent reverse transcription, so sequencing read expressed TCRB transcripts. Using immunoSEQ multiplex PCR, the repertoire was profiled, and TCRdb retains in-frame clones only, with some absent. The sample carries hundreds of thousands of clones, over 12% recorded once. Material: naive CD4+ T cells from blood. The receptors here all came from a man between 18 and 35 years old with type 1 diabetes.

The genes are TRBV5-1 and TRBJ2-4; the D is unclear. CDR1 and CDR2 (germline): SGHRS, YFSETQ. Trimming took off 0 bases at V and 9 bases at J, with 13 bases between the two ends. This CDR3 is 14 amino acids long. The CDR3 sequence: CASSLERPPGIQYF. In DNA form, the CDR3 reads TGCGCCAGCAGCTTGGAAAGGCCCCCGGGCATTCAGTACTTC.

This clone was observed a handful of times. V gene TRBV7-9 combines with J gene TRBJ2-2; a possible D gene is TRBD1 (6 bases). Between the trimmed V and J ends, which lost 0 bases and 2 bases, there was a span of 7 bases. Germline CDR1 SEHNR, CDR2 FQNEAQ (reference sequence). The length of the CDR3 is 15 residues. CDR3: CASSLAGGNTGELFF. The CDR3 DNA reads TGTGCCAGCAGCTTAGCTGGGGGCAACACCGGGGAGCTGTTTTTT.

The chain uses TRBV11-2 and TRBJ2-3, with TRBD1 matching 8 bases. V trimming: 1 base; J trimming: 3 bases; junction bases outside the gene matches: 9. Per the germline V gene, CDR1 is SGHAT and CDR2 is FQNNGV. The CDR3 is 17 amino acids. The CDR3, as DNA: TGTGCCAGCAGCTTAGGCTCCAGGGGGCGCGTTACAGATACGCAGTATTTT. It translates to CASSLGSRGRVTDTQYF.

The table lists this clone with a few counts. V usage is TRBV5-1 and J usage is TRBJ2-1; D gene ambiguous. V was shortened by 0 bases and J by 6 bases, with 13 bases between the two germline ends. This CDR3 is built from 15 residues. CDR1 SGHRS and CDR2 YFSETQ come from the germline V gene. CDR3 sequence reads: CASSLGWRDGNEQFF. For the CDR3, the DNA is TGCGCCAGCAGCTTGGGTTGGCGAGATGGCAATGAGCAGTTCTTC.

This clone occurred a few times. The chain uses TRBV6-6 and TRBJ1-6; D not resolved. V lost 11 bases and J lost 0, with 11 bases in between. The CDR3 loop spans 14 amino acids. Germline V gene sequence: CDR1 MNHNY, CDR2 SVGAGI (reference sequence). Here the CDR3 DNA reads TGTGCCGGACGGGTGGGCTCCTATAATTCACCCCTCCACTTT. Residues: CAGRVGSYNSPLHF.

This chain joins TRBV6-5 and TRBJ2-4; 9 bases map to TRBD1. V lost 6 bases, J lost 1 base, and 4 bases stayed unmatched. The V gene's germline CDR1 is MNHEY and CDR2 SVGAGI. There are 15 residues in the CDR3. CDR3 in DNA: TGTGCCAGCAGCCAACAGGGGGCGGCCAAAAACATTCAGTACTTC. It encodes CASSQQGAAKNIQYF.

This clone has a handful of counts. The chain combines TRBV6-5 with TRBJ2-1, with D uncertain. The CDR3 contains 14 residues. V was pared by 2 bases and J by 6 bases, with 11 bases between. From germline, CDR1 is MNHEY and CDR2 SVGAGI. CDR3 sequence (DNA): TGTGCCAGCAGTTACGGTCGCGCCCCCAATGAGCAGTTCTTC. Translating it yields CASSYGRAPNEQFF.

This clone has a handful of counts. The rearrangement uses TRBV30 and TRBJ1-5; perhaps TRBD1 as D (6 bases). Germline lookup yields CDR1 GTSNPN and CDR2 SVGIG (reference sequence). The length of the CDR3 is 15 residues. V lost 4 bases to trimming and J lost 0 bases, with 13 bases between them. The CDR3 DNA follows: TGTGCCTGGACCCTGGGACACGCTAGCAATCAGCCCCAGCATTTT. Protein: CAWTLGHASNQPQHF.

This clone was detected only a few times. The gene calls are TRBV28 and TRBJ2-7, with D possibly TRBD2 on 5 matching bases. Trimming cost V 6 bases and J 5 bases, with 11 bases left between them. Looked up from germline, CDR1 is MDHEN and CDR2 is SYDVKM. CDR3 size: 12 residues. CDR3 protein: CASSPRGDEQYF. CDR3 DNA: TGTGCCAGCAGCCCCCGGGGAGACGAGCAGTACTTC.

The chain couples TRBV29-1 to TRBJ2-3; D gene unclear. CDR3 length: 11 amino acids. The ends were cut back, 5 bases at V and 2 bases at J, with 5 bases in the middle. CDR1 SQVTM and CDR2 ANQGSEA come from the germline V gene. In DNA form, the CDR3 reads TGCAGCGTTAGGAACACAGATACGCAGTATTTT. Residues: CSVRNTDTQYF.

CDR3 DNA sequence: TGTGCCAGCTCCTACCGGGACAGGGTTTCACCCCTCCACTTT. This gives the protein CASSYRDRVSPLHF. The gene calls are TRBV28 and TRBJ1-6; 9 bases align to TRBD1. The CDR3 runs 14 residues. Germline CDR1 is MDHEN and CDR2 is SYDVKM. The V gene end was trimmed by 8 bases and the J gene end by 9 bases; junction bases not matched to a gene: 8. The variable domain in full, completed from reference TRBV28 and TRBJ1-6, reads DVKVTQSSRYLVKRTGEKVFLECVQDMDHENMFWYRQDPGLGLRLIYFSYDVKMKEKGDIPEGYSVSREKKERFSLILESASTNQTSMYLCASSYRDRVSPLHFGNGTRLTVT.

The sample holds a few counts of this clone. The rearrangement links TRBV10-3 to TRBJ2-3; 11 bases align to TRBD2. V dropped 6 bases and J dropped 0; count of bases not matched to a gene: 2. Germline lookup yields CDR1 ENHRY and CDR2 SYGVKD. This CDR3 comprises 15 residues. In DNA form, the CDR3 reads TGTGCCATCAGCAGGACTAGCGGGAGCACAGATACGCAGTATTTT. Protein sequence: CAISRTSGSTDTQYF.

This clone was detected a few times. V and J are TRBV4-3 and TRBJ1-4, with 9 bases matching TRBD1. Germline assignment: CDR1 LGHNA and CDR2 YSLEER. Germline trimming cut 0 bases from V and 8 bases from J; bases unmatched to any gene: 7. CDR3 size: 16 residues. The DNA of the CDR3 is TGCGCCAGCAGCCAAGACGGGCGACAGGGGGTGGAAAAACTGTTTTTT. It yields the protein CASSQDGRQGVEKLFF.

The chain carries TRBV7-9 and TRBJ1-5, with D perhaps matching TRBD1 (5 bases). V dropped 2 bases and J dropped 6 bases, with 8 bases sitting between them. Germline V lookup: CDR1 SEHNR, CDR2 FQNEAQ (reference sequence). The CDR3 totals 13 residues. This chain's CDR3 is CASSLRGTQPQHF. CDR3 sequence (DNA): TGTGCCAGCAGCTTACGAGGGACTCAGCCCCAGCATTTT.

This clone has just a few counts. As DNA, the CDR3 is TGTGCCAGCAACGGGAGGGGCCCCAGCTCCTACGAGCAGTACTTC. Translated: CASNGRGPSSYEQYF. This chain connects TRBV7-9 to TRBJ2-7; 8 positions agree with TRBD2. Per the germline V gene, CDR1 is SEHNR and CDR2 is FQNEAQ (reference sequence). The length of the CDR3 is 15 residues. The V gene end was trimmed by 7 bases and the J gene end by 0 bases; junction bases not matched to a gene: 8.

V usage is TRBV29-1 and J usage is TRBJ1-3; D unclear. This CDR3 is built from 13 residues. The V end lost 3 bases, the J end lost 0 bases, and 6 bases lay between the germline ends. Germline loops: CDR1 SQVTM, CDR2 ANQGSEA. This CDR3 is CSVEGSSGNTIYF. The CDR3 coding sequence is TGCAGCGTTGAGGGGAGCTCTGGAAACACCATATATTTT.

This clone appeared a few times. The rearrangement links TRBV6-6 to TRBJ2-3, with D hard to call. V dropped 8 bases and J dropped 1 base, with 13 bases sitting between them. The CDR3 length is 14 residues. Germline V gives CDR1 MNHNY, CDR2 SVGAGI (reference sequence). This CDR3 is CASSYEEGTDTQYF. DNA of the CDR3: TGTGCCAGCTCCTATGAGGAAGGCACAGATACGCAGTATTTT.

The chain recombines TRBV6-6 with TRBJ1-5; D is ambiguous. The CDR3 extends over 14 amino acids. Between the trimmed V and J ends, which lost 4 bases and 1 base, there was a span of 8 bases. Germline loops: CDR1 MNHNY, CDR2 SVGAGI (reference sequence). The CDR3 nucleotides read TGTGCCAGCAGTTTCCCGGAAAGCAATCAGCCCCAGCATTTT. It translates to CASSFPESNQPQHF.

The chain couples TRBV25-1 to TRBJ2-5; 11 bases are shared with TRBD1. After removal of 2 bases from V and 5 bases from J, the junction contained 7 bases not matched to a gene. Germline values: CDR1 MGHDK, CDR2 SYGVNS. The CDR3 consists of 16 residues. This CDR3 reads CASSEIGTGGPETQYF. The CDR3 DNA is TGTGCCAGCAGTGAAATCGGGACAGGGGGTCCGGAGACCCAGTACTTC.

This sequence joins TRBV6-1 and TRBJ1-5; D is undetermined. V dropped 4 bases and J dropped 6 bases, with 13 bases sitting between them. CDR3 length: 14 amino acids. Germline V gene sequence: CDR1 MNHNS, CDR2 SASEGT. CDR3 DNA sequence: TGTGCCAGCAGTGTCATTGGGCTAGGTCAGCCCCAGCATTTT. Its translation is CASSVIGLGQPQHF.